These 22 T cell receptor beta chains were sequenced from one sample in a study of Ad26.COV2.S vaccination and SARS-CoV-2 variants. Data came from immunoSEQ multiplex PCR; TCRdb stores just in-frame clones and leaves some out. The sample yields around 300,000 clones, 88% seen once. As to treatment: 15 to 20 received Ad26.COV2.S at low or high dose, single or two shots; 5 received placebo; per-sample allocation not given. Sampling occurred on day 63 after the first vaccine or placebo injection. The sample was peripheral blood, taken in a trial of Ad26.COV2.S vaccine versus placebo. These receptors were obtained from a person aged 18-60 years who received the Ad26.COV2.S COVID-19 vaccine or a placebo.

The genes are TRBV6-6 and TRBJ2-3; 12 bases match TRBD2. V shed 5 bases, J shed 4 bases, and the junction held 13 bases outside the gene matches. The germline V gene has CDR1 MNHNY and CDR2 SVGAGI (reference sequence). This CDR3 has 18 residues. CDR3 DNA: TGTGCCAGCAGTCCCGGCCGAGGACTAGCGGGATGGTCAGATACGCAGTATTTT. Its translation is CASSPGRGLAGWSDTQYF.

V and J are TRBV6-6 and TRBJ2-7; TRBD1 matches 7 bases. The CDR3 contains 12 residues. Germline values: CDR1 MNHNY, CDR2 SVGAGI (reference sequence). V was clipped by 5 bases and J by 10 bases; unmatched bases: 8. The CDR3 here is CASSPNRGLQYF. CDR3 bases: TGTGCCAGCAGTCCTAACAGGGGTCTTCAGTACTTC.

The J gene is TRBJ1-5, the V gene TRBV13; TRBD1 is a possible D gene (5 bases). Between the trimmed V and J ends, which lost 2 bases and 4 bases, there was a span of 9 bases. The CDR3 extends over 14 amino acids. Germline lookup yields CDR1 PRHDT and CDR2 FYEKMQ (reference sequence). The CDR3, as DNA: TGTGCCAGCAGCTTATGGGGGGGTAATCAGCCCCAGCATTTT. Amino acid sequence: CASSLWGGNQPQHF.

This clone was found once. The chain links TRBV5-1 to TRBJ2-2; D uncertain. The V gene's germline CDR1 is SGHRS and CDR2 YFSETQ. V shed 0 bases and J shed 1 base, with 4 bases lying between them. This CDR3 has 14 amino acids. In DNA, the CDR3 is TGCGCCAGCAGCTTGGATTTGAACACCGGGGAGCTGTTTTTT. Translating it yields CASSLDLNTGELFF.

V usage is TRBV2 and J usage is TRBJ1-1; D possibly corresponds to TRBD1 (6 bases). Germline V gives CDR1 SNHLY, CDR2 FYNNEI. The CDR3 totals 14 residues. Trimming took off 8 bases at V and 1 base at J, with 14 bases between the two ends. The CDR3 is CASQTGGRNTEAFF. The CDR3 coding sequence is TGTGCCAGCCAGACCGGGGGCCGGAACACTGAAGCTTTCTTT.

The chain has TRBV18 and TRBJ2-7; D unresolved. The germline gives CDR1 KGHSH, CDR2 LQKENI. The CDR3 contains 14 residues. V was pared by 0 bases and J by 4 bases, with 10 bases between. CDR3 DNA: TGTGCCAGCTCACCACCTTGGGATGGGTACGAGCAGTACTTC. It codes for CASSPPWDGYEQYF.

The V and J genes are TRBV7-9 and TRBJ2-1; maybe TRBD1 (6 bases). Germline V CDR1 and CDR2: SEHNR, FQNEAQ (reference sequence). This CDR3 spans 14 amino acids. Trimming shortened V by 1 base and J by 8 bases, and 12 bases separated the two germline ends. CDR3 residues: CASSLVQGFDEQFF. CDR3 nucleotides: TGTGCCAGCAGCTTAGTCCAGGGGTTCGATGAGCAGTTCTTC.

The V call is TRBV5-8, the J call TRBJ2-3, with a possible D match to TRBD1 (5 bases). The V gene's germline CDR1 is SGHTS and CDR2 YDEGEE. The CDR3 runs to 12 residues. With 3 bases removed from V and 4 bases from J, the gap between germline ends came to 6 bases. The CDR3 protein is CASSWGPDTQYF. CDR3 nucleotides: TGTGCCAGCAGCTGGGGCCCAGATACGCAGTATTTT.

The rearrangement links TRBV14 to TRBJ1-6; the D is unclear. Trimming removed 1 base from V and 5 bases from J, with 6 bases in between. The CDR3 spans 14 residues. Germline V CDR1 and CDR2: SGHDN, FVKESK. CDR3 in amino acids: CASSQVTDNSPLHF. Here the CDR3 DNA reads TGTGCCAGCAGCCAAGTAACAGATAATTCACCCCTCCACTTT. The variable domain in full, with the rest retrieved from reference TRBV14 and TRBJ1-6, is EAGVTQFPSHSVIEKGQTVTLRCDPISGHDNLYWYRRVMGKEIKFLLHFVKESKQDESGMPNNRFLAERTGGTYSTLKVQPAELEDSGVYFCASSQVTDNSPLHFGNGTRLTVT.

J is TRBJ2-4 and V is TRBV7-8, with 7 bases that match TRBD1. This CDR3 comprises 15 residues. CDR1 is SGHVS and CDR2 is FQNEAQ in the germline V gene. Trimming removed 1 base from V and 9 bases from J; junction bases left unmatched: 9. Written as DNA, the CDR3 is TGTGCCAGCAGCTTAGAGACAGGGCGGTATAGCATTCAGTACTTC. It translates to CASSLETGRYSIQYF. The whole variable domain, remainder taken from reference TRBV7-8 and TRBJ2-4, is GAGVSQSPRYKVAKRGQDVALRCDPISGHVSLFWYQQALGQGPEFLTYFQNEAQLDKSGLPSDRFFAERPEGSVSTLKIQRTQQEDSAVYLCASSLETGRYSIQYFGAGTRLSVL.

The genes are TRBV4-3 and TRBJ2-3; TRBD1 might be the D (6 bases). CDR1 is LGHNA and CDR2 is YSLEER in the germline V gene. V was clipped by 1 base and J by 6 bases, with 11 bases between them. The length of the CDR3 is 14 residues. This CDR3 reads CASSQGRGSDTQYF. The CDR3 DNA follows: TGCGCCAGCAGCCAAGGAAGGGGGTCGGATACGCAGTATTTT.

The chain employs TRBV6-5 and TRBJ2-1; no firm D call. V gave up 2 bases and J gave up 6 bases, with 2 bases separating them. CDR3 length: 11 amino acids. Germline lookup yields CDR1 MNHEY and CDR2 SVGAGI. CDR3 DNA sequence: TGTGCCAGCAGTTACGGCAATGAGCAGTTCTTC. It codes for CASSYGNEQFF.

The chain is built from TRBV19 and TRBJ2-4, with D uncertain. Trimming shortened V by 3 bases and J by 8 bases, and 14 bases separated the two germline ends. The germline gives CDR1 LNHDA, CDR2 SQIVND (reference sequence). This CDR3 has 14 amino acids. CDR3 sequence (DNA): TGTGCCAGTAGTATCCCCGACGGATGGGACATTCAGTACTTC. Translating it yields CASSIPDGWDIQYF.

This chain joins TRBV11-1 and TRBJ2-7, with 7 bases fitting TRBD1. Germline-derived CDR1 and CDR2 are SGHAT and FQDESV (reference sequence). Losses at the gene ends were 3 bases for V and 3 bases for J; bases not matched to a gene: 5. There are 14 residues in the CDR3. As DNA, the CDR3 is TGTGCCAGCAGCTTCGGGACAGTCTTCTACGAGCAGTACTTC. The encoded protein is CASSFGTVFYEQYF.

This clone occurred a few times. The chain has TRBV11-1 and TRBJ1-6; D gene unclear. The CDR3 length is 15 residues. With 3 bases removed from V and 4 bases from J, the gap between germline ends came to 10 bases. The V gene's germline CDR1 is SGHAT and CDR2 FQDESV (reference sequence). The CDR3 reads CASSLGFGYNSPLHF. The DNA of the CDR3 is TGTGCCAGCAGCTTGGGTTTTGGATATAATTCACCCCTCCACTTT.

The chain joins TRBV7-2 to TRBJ1-5; D unclear. V lost 2 bases and J lost 0, with 11 bases in between. Germline-derived CDR1 and CDR2 are SGHTA and FQGNSA. The CDR3 has 16 amino acids. CDR3 sequence (DNA): TGTGCCAGCAGCTTAAATCGCCCAAATAGCAATCAGCCCCAGCATTTT. Protein: CASSLNRPNSNQPQHF.

The chain has TRBV18 and TRBJ2-6, with no clear D. V was pared by 7 bases and J by 1 base, with 14 bases between. The germline CDR1 and CDR2 sequences are KGHSH and LQKENI. The CDR3 contains 16 residues. CDR3 coding DNA: TGTGCCAGCTTGCCGGGTGTCGGGTCTGGGGCCAACGTCCTGACTTTC. Amino acid sequence: CASLPGVGSGANVLTF.

The sample holds one count of this clone. The V call is TRBV30, the J call TRBJ2-7; TRBD2 matches at 9 bases. Unmatched junction bases numbered 8, after V lost 3 bases and J lost 5 bases. Germline assignment: CDR1 GTSNPN and CDR2 SVGIG (reference sequence). This CDR3 spans 14 amino acids. The CDR3 here is CAWSLAGDGDEQYF. CDR3 coding DNA: TGTGCCTGGAGCTTAGCGGGAGACGGTGACGAGCAGTACTTC.

J is TRBJ2-2 and V is TRBV6-6; tentatively, D is TRBD1 or TRBD2 (6 bases each). V was shortened by 0 bases and J by 4 bases, with 9 bases between the two germline ends. Germline lookup yields CDR1 MNHNY and CDR2 SVGAGI (reference sequence). CDR3 size: 15 residues. CDR3 sequence (DNA): TGTGCCAGCAGTTACTCGGAGGGGGGCACCGGGGAGCTGTTTTTT. This encodes CASSYSEGGTGELFF.

The chain uses TRBV7-3 and TRBJ2-3; 7 nucleotides agree with TRBD1. Germline-derived CDR1 and CDR2 are SGHTA and FQGTGA. The V gene end was trimmed by 6 bases and the J gene end by 2 bases; junction bases not matched to a gene: 5. This CDR3 region has 14 residues. CDR3 coding DNA: TGTGCCAGCAGAAGAGACAGGGACACAGATACGCAGTATTTT. It specifies CASRRDRDTDTQYF.

The V gene is TRBV19, the J gene TRBJ2-2; D is perhaps TRBD2 (5 bases). Germline values: CDR1 LNHDA, CDR2 SQIVND (reference sequence). The V end lost 3 bases, the J end lost 5 bases, and 10 bases lay between the germline ends. The CDR3 spans 14 residues. The CDR3 reads CASSMMGRTGELFF. The CDR3 DNA reads TGTGCCAGTAGTATGATGGGGAGAACCGGGGAGCTGTTTTTT.

The chain joins TRBV18 to TRBJ2-2, with TRBD1 matching over 9 bases. Germline V gives CDR1 KGHSH, CDR2 LQKENI. V lost 3 bases, J lost 2 bases, and 1 base stayed unmatched. This CDR3 has 15 amino acids. The DNA of the CDR3 is TGTGCCAGCTCACCGGGACAGGGTAACACCGGGGAGCTGTTTTTT. Its protein is CASSPGQGNTGELFF.